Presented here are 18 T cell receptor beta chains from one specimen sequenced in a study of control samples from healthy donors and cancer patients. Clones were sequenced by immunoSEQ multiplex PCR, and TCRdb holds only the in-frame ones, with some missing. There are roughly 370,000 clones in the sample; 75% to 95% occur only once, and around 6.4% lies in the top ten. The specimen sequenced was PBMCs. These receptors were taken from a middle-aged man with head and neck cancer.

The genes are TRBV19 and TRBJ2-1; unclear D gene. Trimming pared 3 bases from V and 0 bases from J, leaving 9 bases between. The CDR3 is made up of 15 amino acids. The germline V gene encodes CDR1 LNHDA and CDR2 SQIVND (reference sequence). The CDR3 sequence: CASSIFPSSYNEQFF. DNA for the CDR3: TGTGCCAGTAGTATCTTCCCTAGCTCCTACAATGAGCAGTTCTTC.

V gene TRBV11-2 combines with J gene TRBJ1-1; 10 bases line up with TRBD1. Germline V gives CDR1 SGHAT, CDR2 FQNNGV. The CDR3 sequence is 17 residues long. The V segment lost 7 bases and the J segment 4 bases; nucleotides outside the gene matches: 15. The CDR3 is CASTSSGTGVYGTEAFF. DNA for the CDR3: TGTGCCAGCACCTCGTCCGGGACAGGGGTGTATGGCACTGAAGCTTTCTTT.

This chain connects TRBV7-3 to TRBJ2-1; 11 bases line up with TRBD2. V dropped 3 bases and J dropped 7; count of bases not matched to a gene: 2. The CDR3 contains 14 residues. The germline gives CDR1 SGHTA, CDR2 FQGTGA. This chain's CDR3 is CASSFTSGGNEQFF. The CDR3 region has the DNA TGTGCCAGCAGCTTCACTAGCGGGGGAAATGAGCAGTTCTTC.

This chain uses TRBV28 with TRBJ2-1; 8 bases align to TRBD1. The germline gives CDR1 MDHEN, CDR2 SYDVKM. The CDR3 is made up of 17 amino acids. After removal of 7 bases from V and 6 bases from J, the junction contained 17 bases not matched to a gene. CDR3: CASTSSPSRGLGNEQFF. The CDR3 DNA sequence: TGTGCCAGCACCTCCTCCCCCTCCAGGGGGCTGGGCAATGAGCAGTTCTTC.

CDR3 amino acids: CASSQGGPGEQYF. For the CDR3, the DNA is TGTGCCAGCAGCCAAGGGGGGCCGGGGGAACAGTACTTC. The V call is TRBV14, the J call TRBJ2-7, with D possibly called TRBD1 or TRBD2 (6 bases each). This CDR3 has 13 residues. The germline V gene has CDR1 SGHDN and CDR2 FVKESK. Trimming stripped 1 base from V and 10 bases from J, with 14 bases between.

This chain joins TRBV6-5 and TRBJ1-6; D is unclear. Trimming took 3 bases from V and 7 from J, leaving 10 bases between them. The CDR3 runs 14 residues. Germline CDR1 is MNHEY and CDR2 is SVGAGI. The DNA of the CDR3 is TGTGCCAGCAGTTATGATCTCCAGAATTCACCCCTCCACTTT. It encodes CASSYDLQNSPLHF.

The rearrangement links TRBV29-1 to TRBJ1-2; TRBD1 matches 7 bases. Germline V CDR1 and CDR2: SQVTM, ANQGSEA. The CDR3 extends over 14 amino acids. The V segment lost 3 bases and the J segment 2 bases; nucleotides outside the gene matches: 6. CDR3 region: CSVDGQAINYGYTF. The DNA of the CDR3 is TGCAGCGTTGATGGACAGGCAATCAACTATGGCTACACCTTC.

CDR3 coding DNA: TGTGCCAGCAGTGAAGCACAGGGACAGGGCGGGGAGCTGTTTTTT. As protein: CASSEAQGQGGELFF. The chain uses TRBV2 and TRBJ2-2; 9 nucleotides match TRBD1. The CDR3 runs 15 residues. Germline V gene data show CDR1 as SNHLY and CDR2 as FYNNEI. With V trimmed by 0 bases and J by 7 bases, 3 bases remained unmatched.

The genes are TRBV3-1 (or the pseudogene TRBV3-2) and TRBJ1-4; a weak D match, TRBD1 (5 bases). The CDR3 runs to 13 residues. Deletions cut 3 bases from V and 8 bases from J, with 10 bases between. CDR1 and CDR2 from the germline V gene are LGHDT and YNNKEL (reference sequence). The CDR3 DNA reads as TGTGCCAGCAGCCAGCGATGGGGCGAAAAACTGTTTTTT. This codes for CASSQRWGEKLFF.

CDR3 sequence: CASSRNSGANVLTF. The CDR3 DNA reads TGCGCCAGCAGTCGGAACTCTGGGGCCAACGTCCTGACTTTC. V and J are TRBV5-1 and TRBJ2-6; D remains ambiguous. Per germline, CDR1 SGHRS and CDR2 YFSETQ. The CDR3 loop spans 14 amino acids. V was trimmed by 5 bases and J by 0 bases, leaving 6 bases between them.

This CDR3 is CASSIHPGPGGDYGYTF. The CDR3, as DNA: TGTGCCAGTAGTATACACCCGGGGCCCGGGGGTGACTATGGCTACACCTTC. The chain joins TRBV19 to TRBJ1-2; maybe TRBD1 (5 bases). Germline V gives CDR1 LNHDA, CDR2 SQIVND (reference sequence). The CDR3 length is 17 residues. Trimming took off 2 bases at V and 3 bases at J, with 19 bases between the two ends.

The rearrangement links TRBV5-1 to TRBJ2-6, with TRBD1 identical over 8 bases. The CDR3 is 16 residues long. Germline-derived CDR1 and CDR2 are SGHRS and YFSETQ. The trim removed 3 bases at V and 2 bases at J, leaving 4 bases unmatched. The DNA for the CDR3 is TGCGCCAGCAGCTGGATGGACAGGGCTGGGGCCAACGTCCTGACTTTC. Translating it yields CASSWMDRAGANVLTF.

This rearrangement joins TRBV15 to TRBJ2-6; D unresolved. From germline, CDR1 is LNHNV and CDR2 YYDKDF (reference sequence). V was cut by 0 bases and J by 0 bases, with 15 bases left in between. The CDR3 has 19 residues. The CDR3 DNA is TGTGCCACCAGCAGAGATCTGGCATCTTCCTTCTCTGGGGCCAACGTCCTGACTTTC. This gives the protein CATSRDLASSFSGANVLTF.

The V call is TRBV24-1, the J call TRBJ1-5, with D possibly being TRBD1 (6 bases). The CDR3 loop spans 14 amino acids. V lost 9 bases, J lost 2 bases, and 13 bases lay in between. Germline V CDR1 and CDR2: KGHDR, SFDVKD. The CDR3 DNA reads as TGTGCCACCCGTAACACAGGGCGCAATCAGCCCCAGCATTTT. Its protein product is CATRNTGRNQPQHF.

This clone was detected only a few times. The chain's CDR3 is CASRHEETQYF. Written as DNA, the CDR3 is TGTGCCAGCAGACATGAAGAGACCCAGTACTTC. The chain carries TRBV5-6 and TRBJ2-5; D uncertain. The CDR3 is made up of 11 amino acids. Germline V lookup: CDR1 SGHDT, CDR2 YYEEEE. Trimming took 5 bases from V and 3 from J, leaving 5 bases between them.

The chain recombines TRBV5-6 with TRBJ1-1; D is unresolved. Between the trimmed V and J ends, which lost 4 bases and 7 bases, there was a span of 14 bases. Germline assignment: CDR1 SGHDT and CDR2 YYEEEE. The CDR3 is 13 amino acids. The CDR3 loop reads CASSPQIRYEAFF. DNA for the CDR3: TGTGCCAGCAGCCCCCAAATCCGGTATGAAGCTTTCTTT.

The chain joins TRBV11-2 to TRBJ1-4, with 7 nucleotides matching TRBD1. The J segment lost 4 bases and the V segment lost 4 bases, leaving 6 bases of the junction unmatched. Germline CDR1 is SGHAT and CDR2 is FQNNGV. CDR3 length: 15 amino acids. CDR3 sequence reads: CASSSGQVYNEKLFF. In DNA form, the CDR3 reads TGTGCCAGCAGCTCAGGACAGGTCTATAATGAAAAACTGTTTTTT.

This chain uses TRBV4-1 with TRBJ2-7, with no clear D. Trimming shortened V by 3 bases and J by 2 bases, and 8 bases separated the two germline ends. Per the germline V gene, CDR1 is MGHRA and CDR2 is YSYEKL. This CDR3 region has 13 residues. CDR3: CASSQTGTYEQYF. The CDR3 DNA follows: TGCGCCAGCAGCCAGACTGGTACCTACGAGCAGTACTTC.